These 16 T cell receptor beta chains originate from one sample sequenced in a study of T-cell memory formation after mild COVID-19. TCRdb re-called the 5' RACE reads through MiXCR, storing one row per CDR3 protein. The sample carries 200,000 to 250,000 distinct CDR3 sequences, 7.5% to 10% recorded once. The material sequenced was PBMCs or a T cell subset sorted from them (not recorded which). These receptors originate from a man aged 18 to 35 who had mild COVID-19 (a few samples of this study predate the infection). Cell type and time point are not known.

This clonotype was picked up many times. The chain has TRBV12-3 or TRBV12-4 and TRBJ2-1, with D uncertain. CDR3 length: 12 residues. The V gene lost 3 bases and the J gene lost 7 bases, with 7 bases spanning the gap. The CDR3 reads CASSFRANEQFF. In DNA form, the CDR3 reads TGTGCCAGCAGTTTTCGGGCGAATGAGCAGTTCTTC.

This clonotype was observed many times. The V gene is TRBV5-5, the J gene TRBJ2-1; 8 bases align to TRBD2. Trimming took 3 bases from V and 6 from J; bases not matched to a gene: 5. The CDR3 runs to 14 residues. CDR1 SGHKS and CDR2 YYEKEE come from the germline V gene (reference sequence). Here the CDR3 DNA reads TGTGCCAGCAGCTCAACCCGGGGGGGCAATGAGCAGTTCTTC. It encodes CASSSTRGGNEQFF.

This clonotype was found many times. The chain combines TRBV18 with TRBJ2-2; 11 bases agree with TRBD2. The CDR3 has 17 residues. The junction had 3 bases not matched to a gene; V was cut back by 2 bases and J by 1 base. CDR1 is KGHSH, CDR2 LQKENI, per germline. The CDR3 DNA sequence: TGTGCCAGCTCACCAGAAGGACTAGCGGGGAACACCGGGGAGCTGTTTTTT. It encodes CASSPEGLAGNTGELFF.

J is TRBJ2-7 and V is TRBV6-5, with D possibly matching TRBD2 (5 bases). Germline V CDR1 and CDR2: MNHEY, SVGAGI. V was shortened by 6 bases and J by 3 bases, with 18 bases between the two germline ends. This CDR3 region has 15 residues. DNA of the CDR3: TGTGCCAGCAGCTCTCCGACCGGGAAACTCTACGAGCAGTACTTC. Its protein product is CASSSPTGKLYEQYF.

The chain recombines TRBV6-6 with TRBJ2-4; no clear D gene. Germline-derived CDR1 and CDR2 are MNHNY and SVGAGI (reference sequence). The CDR3 is 16 residues long. The V and J ends lost 3 bases and 0 bases respectively, with 12 bases between them. DNA for the CDR3: TGTGCCAGCAGTTATGCGAGCCTACTAGCCAAAAACATTCAGTACTTC. It specifies CASSYASLLAKNIQYF.

In its sample, this clonotype was seen many times. The gene calls are TRBV5-1 and TRBJ2-7; D is uncertain. From germline, CDR1 is SGHRS and CDR2 YFSETQ. V was pared by 3 bases and J by 7 bases, with 14 bases between. CDR3 length: 13 residues. CDR3 region: CASSSDGGGEQYV. DNA of the CDR3: TGCGCCAGCAGCTCCGACGGTGGTGGAGAGCAGTACGTC.

J is TRBJ2-5 and V is TRBV5-4; D unclear. The CDR3 is 13 residues long. Germline CDR1 SGHNT, CDR2 YYREEE (reference sequence). V gave up 4 bases and J gave up 2 bases, with 9 bases separating them. The DNA of the CDR3 is TGTGCCAGCAGCGTCGCATTACAAGAGACCCAGTACTTC. The encoded protein is CASSVALQETQYF.

The chain couples TRBV20-1 to TRBJ1-5; TRBD1 matches 9 bases. The CDR3 loop spans 14 amino acids. The J segment lost 5 bases and the V segment lost 4 bases, leaving 6 bases of the junction unmatched. Germline lookup yields CDR1 DFQATT and CDR2 SNEGSKA (reference sequence). The CDR3 DNA reads TGCAGTGCTACACAGGGGGCAGGGGATCAGCCCCAGCATTTT. Its translation is CSATQGAGDQPQHF.

There are many counts of this clonotype. This chain joins TRBV7-3 and TRBJ1-1, with no clear D. Germline V gene lookup returns CDR1 SGHTA and CDR2 FQGTGA. Between the trimmed V and J ends, which lost 7 bases and 6 bases, there was a span of 12 bases. The CDR3 length is 12 residues. Here the CDR3 reads CASKGRYSEAFF. As DNA, the CDR3 is TGTGCCAGCAAAGGTCGGTACTCTGAAGCTTTCTTT. Full variable domain (missing parts from reference TRBV7-3 and TRBJ1-1): GAGVSQTPSNKVTEKGKYVELRCDPISGHTALYWYRQSLGQGPEFLIYFQGTGAADDSGLPNDRFFAVRPEGSVSTLKIQRTERGDSAVYLCASKGRYSEAFFGQGTRLTVV.

This clonotype has just a few counts. V is TRBV5-1 and J is TRBJ1-6; 7 bases are shared with TRBD1. Germline V gene data show CDR1 as SGHRS and CDR2 as YFSETQ. After removal of 4 bases from V and 6 bases from J, the junction contained 4 bases not matched to a gene. This CDR3 region has 14 residues. The CDR3: CASSLGQSNSPLHF. The CDR3 nucleotides are TGCGCCAGCAGCCTGGGACAGTCTAATTCACCCCTCCACTTT.

This clonotype was picked up many times. This chain connects TRBV5-4 to TRBJ2-1, with D possibly TRBD2 on 5 matching bases. The V gene's germline CDR1 is SGHNT and CDR2 YYREEE (reference sequence). The CDR3 sequence is 13 residues long. V lost 4 bases and J lost 9, with 14 bases in between. This CDR3 is CASSGDYPSEQFF. DNA for the CDR3: TGTGCCAGCAGCGGAGACTATCCGAGTGAGCAGTTCTTC.

This clonotype showed up just a few times. The chain uses TRBV29-1 and TRBJ2-3; the match to TRBD1 covers 7 bases. Germline V gene lookup returns CDR1 SQVTM and CDR2 ANQGSEA. This CDR3 comprises 14 residues. Unmatched junction bases numbered 4, after V lost 4 bases and J lost 0 bases. CDR3 sequence reads: CSVGTGVSTDTQYF. Here the CDR3 DNA reads TGCAGCGTTGGAACAGGGGTGAGCACAGATACGCAGTATTTT.

This clonotype was counted ten times or more. The chain employs TRBV9 and TRBJ2-1; no definite D call. Germline V gives CDR1 SGDLS, CDR2 YYNGEE. The CDR3 consists of 14 residues. Trimming took 5 bases from V and 4 from J, leaving 13 bases between them. In DNA, the CDR3 is TGTGCCAGCAGTCACACCACCCAGTACAATGAGCAGTTCTTC. It is translated as CASSHTTQYNEQFF.

The chain combines TRBV2 with TRBJ1-5; a weak D match, TRBD1 (6 bases). Deletions cut 3 bases from V and 0 bases from J, with 9 bases between. The CDR3 totals 15 residues. From germline, CDR1 is SNHLY and CDR2 FYNNEI. CDR3 in amino acids: CASSDQGNSNQPQHF. In DNA, the CDR3 is TGTGCCAGCAGTGATCAGGGGAATAGCAATCAGCCCCAGCATTTT. Full variable domain (rest looked up from reference TRBV2 and TRBJ1-5): EPEVTQTPSHQVTQMGQEVILRCVPISNHLYFYWYRQILGQKVEFLVSFYNNEISEKSEIFDDQFSVERPDGSNFTLKIRSTKLEDSAMYFCASSDQGNSNQPQHFGDGTRLSIL.

This clonotype was found many times. The chain employs TRBV5-1 and TRBJ2-1; 7 nucleotides agree with TRBD1. Germline trimming cut 0 bases from V and 3 bases from J; bases unmatched to any gene: 3. The CDR3 is made up of 15 amino acids. Germline values: CDR1 SGHRS, CDR2 YFSETQ. The CDR3 coding sequence is TGCGCCAGCAGCTTGGCCCCAGGGGGCTACAATGAGCAGTTCTTC. Translation gives CASSLAPGGYNEQFF.

At least ten counts were recorded for this clonotype. This chain connects TRBV2 to TRBJ2-7; the D gene is possibly TRBD2 (5 bases). Trimming stripped 9 bases from V and 2 bases from J, with 23 bases between. Per the germline V gene, CDR1 is SNHLY and CDR2 is FYNNEI. The CDR3 contains 16 residues. The CDR3 sequence is CASRLKAVQIAYEQYF. In DNA form, the CDR3 reads TGTGCCAGTCGACTCAAAGCGGTCCAGATTGCCTACGAGCAGTACTTC.